This record looks at one TCR beta chain sequence and its context. Clones were sequenced by immunoSEQ multiplex PCR, and TCRdb holds only the in-frame ones, with some missing. The table includes fewer than 90,000 clones, 75% to 90% detected once. The data were taken from a study of glioma-infiltrating T cells after dendritic cell vaccination. Time point denoted: after dendritic cell vaccination, including at tumor progression/relapse. Only patients with spare fresh-frozen tumor and over two years of follow-up were included. Before vaccination, two weeks after the third vaccination, and at progression, PBMC were collected. In germline, CDR1 is LNHDA, CDR2 SQIVND (reference sequence). J gave up 4 bases and V 4 bases, and 3 bases lay outside the gene matches. This CDR3 contains 13 residues.

This rearrangement joins TRBV19 to TRBJ2-5; TRBD1 matches 7 bases. The receptor was isolated from a human donor with glioblastoma. The sequenced sample was blood, obtained after dendritic cell vaccination. The CDR3 spells CASSTNRGETQYF. Here the CDR3 DNA reads TGTGCCAGTAGTACAAACAGGGGAGAGACCCAGTACTTC. The whole variable domain, filled in from reference TRBV19 and TRBJ2-5, reads DGGITQSPKYLFRKEGQNVTLSCEQNLNHDAMYWYRQDPGQGLRLIYYSQIVNDFQKGDIAEGYSVSREKKESFPLTVTSAQKNPTAFYLCASSTNRGETQYFGPGTRLLVL.